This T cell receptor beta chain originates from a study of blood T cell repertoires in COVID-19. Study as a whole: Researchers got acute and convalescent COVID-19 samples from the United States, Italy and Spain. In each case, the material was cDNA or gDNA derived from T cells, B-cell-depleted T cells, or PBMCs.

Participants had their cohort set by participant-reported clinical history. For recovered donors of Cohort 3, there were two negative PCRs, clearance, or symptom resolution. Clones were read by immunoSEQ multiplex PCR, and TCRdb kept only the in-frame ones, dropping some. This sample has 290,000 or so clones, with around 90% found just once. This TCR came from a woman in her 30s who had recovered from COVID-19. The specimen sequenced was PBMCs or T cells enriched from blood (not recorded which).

The CDR3 DNA sequence: TGTGCCACCCTTTTCACGGGACAGGGCGGTGGCTACACCTTC. Translation gives CATLFTGQGGGYTF. The chain employs TRBV10-3 and TRBJ1-2; TRBD1 matches 9 bases. Germline CDR1 ENHRY, CDR2 SYGVKD. The CDR3 totals 14 residues. The junction had 13 bases not matched to a gene; V was cut back by 10 bases and J by 7 bases.